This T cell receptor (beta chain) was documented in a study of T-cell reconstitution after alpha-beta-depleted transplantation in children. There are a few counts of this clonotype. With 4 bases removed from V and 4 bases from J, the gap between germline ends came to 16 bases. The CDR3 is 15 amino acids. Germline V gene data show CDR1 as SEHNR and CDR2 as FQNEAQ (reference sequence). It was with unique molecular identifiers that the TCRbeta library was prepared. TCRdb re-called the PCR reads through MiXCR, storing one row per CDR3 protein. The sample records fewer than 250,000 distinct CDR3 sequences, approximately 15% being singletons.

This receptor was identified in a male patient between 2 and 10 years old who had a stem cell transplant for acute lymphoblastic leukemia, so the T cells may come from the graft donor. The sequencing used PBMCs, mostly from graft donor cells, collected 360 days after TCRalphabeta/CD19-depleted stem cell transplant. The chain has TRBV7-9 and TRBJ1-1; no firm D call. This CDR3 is CASSSEVGPPTEAFF. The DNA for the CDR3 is TGTGCCAGCAGCTCCGAGGTAGGGCCCCCCACTGAAGCTTTCTTT.